Sequencing of this T cell receptor beta chain was carried out in a study of blood T cell repertoires in COVID-19. The data were produced by immunoSEQ multiplex PCR, yet TCRdb's version contains in-frame clones alone and is incomplete. The sample has some 350,000 clones, approximately 89% seen once; the top ten hold roughly 5.2%. CDR1 and CDR2 (germline): SGHRS, YFSETQ. The V and J ends lost 3 bases and 3 bases, in that order; junction bases with no gene match: 5. The CDR3 is 15 amino acids. Two negative PCRs, clearance, or symptom resolution were required of recovered Cohort 3 donors. Sequencing used PBMCs or T cells enriched from blood (not recorded which). The chain joins TRBV5-1 to TRBJ1-4; 7 nucleotides line up with TRBD1. The clonotype was recovered from a woman aged 25-40 years who had recovered from COVID-19. CDR3 amino acids: CASSSTGDPNEKLFF. For the CDR3, the DNA is TGCGCCAGCAGCTCAACAGGGGACCCTAATGAAAAACTGTTTTTT.